This TCR beta chain was recovered during a study of control samples from healthy donors and cancer patients. CDR3 length: 14 amino acids. Germline loops: CDR1 MNHNY, CDR2 SVGAGI (reference sequence). Trimming shortened V by 8 bases and J by 0 bases, and 8 bases separated the two germline ends. Profiled with immunoSEQ multiplex PCR; TCRdb holds only in-frame clones, not every one. The sample holds some 56,000 clones, roughly 94% seen once. What was sequenced was blood. The sequence derives from a man aged 25-40 years in good health. V usage is TRBV6-6 and J usage is TRBJ1-6; D is uncertain. CDR3 DNA: TGTGCCAGCCGTTCCGTCTCCTATAATTCACCCCTCCACTTT. This encodes CASRSVSYNSPLHF.